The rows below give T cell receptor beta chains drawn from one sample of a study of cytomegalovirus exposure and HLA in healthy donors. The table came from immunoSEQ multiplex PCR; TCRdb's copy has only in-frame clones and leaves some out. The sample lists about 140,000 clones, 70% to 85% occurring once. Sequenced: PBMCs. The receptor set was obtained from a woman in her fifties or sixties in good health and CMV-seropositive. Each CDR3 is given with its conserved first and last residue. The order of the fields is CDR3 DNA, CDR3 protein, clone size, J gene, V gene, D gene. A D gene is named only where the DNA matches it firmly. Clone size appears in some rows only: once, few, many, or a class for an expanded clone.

CDR3 DNA: TGTGCCAGCTCACAAGACAGTTACGAGCAGTACTTC; CDR3 protein: CASSQDSYEQYF; clone size: .; J gene: TRBJ2-7; V gene: TRBV18; D gene: .
CDR3 DNA: TGTGCCAGCAGTCTTACGGTCGAGCGGATAAGCACAGATACGCAGTATTTT; CDR3 protein: CASSLTVERISTDTQYF; clone size: .; J gene: TRBJ2-3; V gene: TRBV27; D gene: .
CDR3 DNA: TGTGCCAGCCCGACAGGGGTAATATACGAGCAGTACTTC; CDR3 protein: CASPTGVIYEQYF; clone size: few; J gene: TRBJ2-7; V gene: TRBV11-3; D gene: TRBD1
CDR3 DNA: TGTGCCAGTGGGGCGTACCAAGAGACCCAGTACTTC; CDR3 protein: CASGAYQETQYF; clone size: .; J gene: TRBJ2-5; V gene: TRBV19; D gene: .
CDR3 DNA: TGCGCCAGCAGCCCAACAGGGGTTGAGCAGTACTTC; CDR3 protein: CASSPTGVEQYF; clone size: .; J gene: TRBJ2-7; V gene: TRBV5-1; D gene: TRBD1
CDR3 DNA: TGTGCCAGCAGCCCTCGACAGGGGGCTGGCGGGGAGCTGTTTTTT; CDR3 protein: CASSPRQGAGGELFF; clone size: .; J gene: TRBJ2-2; V gene: TRBV11-2; D gene: TRBD1
CDR3 DNA: TGTGCCAGTCGGTGGACTAGCGGGGATTACAATGAGCAGTTCTTC; CDR3 protein: CASRWTSGDYNEQFF; clone size: .; J gene: TRBJ2-1; V gene: TRBV27; D gene: TRBD2
CDR3 DNA: TGTGCCAGCTCCGAAAGCGGGAGGGAGTACAATGAGCAGTTCTTC; CDR3 protein: CASSESGREYNEQFF; clone size: .; J gene: TRBJ2-1; V gene: TRBV18; D gene: TRBD2
CDR3 DNA: TGCGCCAGCAGCCCGGGACTAGCGGGAGGGTACATGGATACGCAGTATTTT; CDR3 protein: CASSPGLAGGYMDTQYF; clone size: .; J gene: TRBJ2-3; V gene: TRBV4-1; D gene: TRBD2
CDR3 DNA: TGCGCCAGCAGCCCAGGGACATATAGGAGCACTGAAGCTTTCTTT; CDR3 protein: CASSPGTYRSTEAFF; clone size: .; J gene: TRBJ1-1; V gene: TRBV5-1; D gene: .
CDR3 DNA: TGTGCCACCAGCAGAGATTCCGGGACTAGCTCACCCTATGAGCAGTTCTTC; CDR3 protein: CATSRDSGTSSPYEQFF; clone size: few; J gene: TRBJ2-1; V gene: TRBV15; D gene: TRBD2
CDR3 DNA: TGTGCCAGCAGGGGACCGGGACAGGGAACAGATACGCAGTATTTT; CDR3 protein: CASRGPGQGTDTQYF; clone size: .; J gene: TRBJ2-3; V gene: TRBV28; D gene: TRBD1
CDR3 DNA: TGTGCCAGCAGCGTGACCCCCGGGACAGGGCTCTCTGGGGCCAACGTCCTGACTTTC; CDR3 protein: CASSVTPGTGLSGANVLTF; clone size: few; J gene: TRBJ2-6; V gene: TRBV9; D gene: TRBD1
CDR3 DNA: TGTGCCAGCAGTCCCCTGGACAGGGTGGAAAAACTGTTTTTT; CDR3 protein: CASSPLDRVEKLFF; clone size: .; J gene: TRBJ1-4; V gene: TRBV27; D gene: TRBD1
CDR3 DNA: TGTGCCAGCAGTCCTCAAACCGGGAACAACATTCAGTACTTC; CDR3 protein: CASSPQTGNNIQYF; clone size: .; J gene: TRBJ2-4; V gene: TRBV28; D gene: .
CDR3 DNA: TGTGCCAGCAGCCAAAATTCCGGACAGGCGCTCTCTGGAAACACCATATATTTT; CDR3 protein: CASSQNSGQALSGNTIYF; clone size: .; J gene: TRBJ1-3; V gene: TRBV7-6; D gene: TRBD1
CDR3 DNA: TGCGCCAGCAGCCAAGCTAGCGGCCAAACCTACAATGAGCAGTTCTTC; CDR3 protein: CASSQASGQTYNEQFF; clone size: .; J gene: TRBJ2-1; V gene: TRBV4-1; D gene: TRBD2
CDR3 DNA: TGTGCCTGGAGTCTAACTAGCGGAGGCTACGAGCAGTACTTC; CDR3 protein: CAWSLTSGGYEQYF; clone size: .; J gene: TRBJ2-7; V gene: TRBV30; D gene: TRBD2
CDR3 DNA: TGCGCCAGCAGCCGGCCGGGACAGGGCTCCTACGAGCAGTACTTC; CDR3 protein: CASSRPGQGSYEQYF; clone size: .; J gene: TRBJ2-7; V gene: TRBV5-1; D gene: TRBD1
CDR3 DNA: TGTGCCAGCAGTGCTCTCGAGAGAGGGCTGTTTTTT; CDR3 protein: CASSALERGLFF; clone size: few; J gene: TRBJ2-2; V gene: TRBV28; D gene: .
CDR3 DNA: TGTGCCACGGAGACTAGCGGGGCTACCACAGATACGCAGTATTTT; CDR3 protein: CATETSGATTDTQYF; clone size: .; J gene: TRBJ2-3; V gene: TRBV6-1; D gene: TRBD2
CDR3 DNA: TGTGCCAGCAGCTTAGGCGGGAGGGCCGCAGATACGCAGTATTTT; CDR3 protein: CASSLGGRAADTQYF; clone size: .; J gene: TRBJ2-3; V gene: TRBV5-6; D gene: TRBD2
CDR3 DNA: TGTGCCTGGACGCGGGAGGATGGGGAGACCCAGTACTTC; CDR3 protein: CAWTREDGETQYF; clone size: .; J gene: TRBJ2-5; V gene: TRBV30; D gene: TRBD2
CDR3 DNA: TGTGCCAGCACCCTCGGACAGGGGGAGGCTCAGCCCCAGCATTTT; CDR3 protein: CASTLGQGEAQPQHF; clone size: .; J gene: TRBJ1-5; V gene: TRBV28; D gene: TRBD1
CDR3 DNA: TGTGCCAGCAGCTTGGCGACTAGCGGGAGGGGATCCTACGGGCAGTACTTC; CDR3 protein: CASSLATSGRGSYGQYF; clone size: .; J gene: TRBJ2-7; V gene: TRBV5-6; D gene: TRBD2
CDR3 DNA: TGCGCCAGCAGCCAACGACAGGGAGATAGGGACACTGAAGCTTTCTTT; CDR3 protein: CASSQRQGDRDTEAFF; clone size: .; J gene: TRBJ1-1; V gene: TRBV5-1; D gene: TRBD1
CDR3 DNA: TGTGCCAGCAGTGGCGGGGGTCTCTCCTACGAGCAGTACTTC; CDR3 protein: CASSGGGLSYEQYF; clone size: .; J gene: TRBJ2-7; V gene: TRBV27; D gene: TRBD2
CDR3 DNA: TGCGCCAGCAGCGTGGGCGTCCTAGCCAAAAACATTCAGTACTTC; CDR3 protein: CASSVGVLAKNIQYF; clone size: .; J gene: TRBJ2-4; V gene: TRBV5-1; D gene: .
CDR3 DNA: TGCGCCAGCAGTTTTAGCAGAAGCAATCAGCCCCAGCATTTT; CDR3 protein: CASSFSRSNQPQHF; clone size: .; J gene: TRBJ1-5; V gene: TRBV28; D gene: .
CDR3 DNA: TGTGCCACCAGTAAGGGACTAGCGGGAGATAGTGAGCAGTTCTTC; CDR3 protein: CATSKGLAGDSEQFF; clone size: .; J gene: TRBJ2-1; V gene: TRBV15; D gene: TRBD2
CDR3 DNA: TGCAGCGTGTTCACTATCCTCCACGAGCAGTACTTC; CDR3 protein: CSVFTILHEQYF; clone size: .; J gene: TRBJ2-7; V gene: TRBV29-1; D gene: .
CDR3 DNA: TGTGCCAGCAGTGACGCGCGGGAGTCTCTCGAGCAGTACTTC; CDR3 protein: CASSDARESLEQYF; clone size: .; J gene: TRBJ2-7; V gene: TRBV6-5; D gene: TRBD2
CDR3 DNA: TGCGCCAGCAGCTTGGTACTAGCGGGAGGGGGCAATGAGCAGTTCTTC; CDR3 protein: CASSLVLAGGGNEQFF; clone size: .; J gene: TRBJ2-1; V gene: TRBV5-1; D gene: TRBD2
CDR3 DNA: TGTGCCAGCCGGGGCAGGGGAGAGACCCAGTACTTC; CDR3 protein: CASRGRGETQYF; clone size: .; J gene: TRBJ2-5; V gene: TRBV7-9; D gene: .
CDR3 DNA: TGTGCCAGCAGCTCGACAGGGGTCGGAACTGAAGCTTTCTTT; CDR3 protein: CASSSTGVGTEAFF; clone size: few; J gene: TRBJ1-1; V gene: TRBV5-6; D gene: TRBD1
CDR3 DNA: TGCGCCAGCAGCCAGACCGGGACAGGGTACACTGAAGCTTTCTTT; CDR3 protein: CASSQTGTGYTEAFF; clone size: .; J gene: TRBJ1-1; V gene: TRBV4-1; D gene: TRBD1
CDR3 DNA: TGCAGCGTTGAGGGGGTAGCGGGAGGGCCGGGGAATGAGCAGTTCTTC; CDR3 protein: CSVEGVAGGPGNEQFF; clone size: .; J gene: TRBJ2-1; V gene: TRBV29-1; D gene: TRBD2
CDR3 DNA: TGTGCCAGCCGCAAGGCGTCGGGGAGCAATCAGCCCCAGCATTTT; CDR3 protein: CASRKASGSNQPQHF; clone size: .; J gene: TRBJ1-5; V gene: TRBV2; D gene: .
CDR3 DNA: TGCGCCAGCAGCTTGGCGGGACTCAACGAGCAGTACTTC; CDR3 protein: CASSLAGLNEQYF; clone size: .; J gene: TRBJ2-7; V gene: TRBV5-1; D gene: .
CDR3 DNA: TGCGCCAGCAGCCAAAGTCCGCAGGGTACCTACGAGCAGTACTTC; CDR3 protein: CASSQSPQGTYEQYF; clone size: .; J gene: TRBJ2-7; V gene: TRBV5-1; D gene: .
CDR3 DNA: TGTGCCAGCAGCTTAGGTGTTGTAGCCAGCCACTCTGGAAACACCATATATTTT; CDR3 protein: CASSLGVVASHSGNTIYF; clone size: few; J gene: TRBJ1-3; V gene: TRBV7-8; D gene: .
CDR3 DNA: TGCAGCGTTGAAACTGGGAGGCCAGATGAGCAGTTCTTC; CDR3 protein: CSVETGRPDEQFF; clone size: .; J gene: TRBJ2-1; V gene: TRBV29-1; D gene: .